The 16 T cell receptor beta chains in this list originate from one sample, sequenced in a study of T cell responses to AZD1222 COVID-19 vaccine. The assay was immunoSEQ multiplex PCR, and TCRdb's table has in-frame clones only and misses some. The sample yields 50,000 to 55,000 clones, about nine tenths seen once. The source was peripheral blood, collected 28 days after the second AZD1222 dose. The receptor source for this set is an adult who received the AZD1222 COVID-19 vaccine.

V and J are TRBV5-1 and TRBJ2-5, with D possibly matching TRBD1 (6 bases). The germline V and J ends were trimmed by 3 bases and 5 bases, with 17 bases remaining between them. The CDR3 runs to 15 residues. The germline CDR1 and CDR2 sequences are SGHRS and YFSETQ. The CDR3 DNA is TGCGCCAGCAGCTCGGCTGGACAGTTTGGGGAGACCCAGTACTTC. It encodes CASSSAGQFGETQYF.

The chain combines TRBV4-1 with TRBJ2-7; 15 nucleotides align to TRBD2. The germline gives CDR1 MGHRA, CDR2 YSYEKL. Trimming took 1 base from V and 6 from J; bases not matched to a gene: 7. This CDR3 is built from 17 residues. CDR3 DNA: TGCGCCAGCAGCCAAGGGGTCGTGGGACTAGCGGGAGGCGAGCAGTACTTC. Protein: CASSQGVVGLAGGEQYF.

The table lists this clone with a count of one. The CDR3 region is CASSLVRGNEQFF. The CDR3 nucleotides are TGCGCCAGCAGCTTGGTAAGAGGAAATGAGCAGTTCTTC. The chain uses TRBV5-1 and TRBJ2-1, with D hard to call. Trimming pared 0 bases from V and 7 bases from J, leaving 8 bases between. This CDR3 has 13 residues. Germline lookup yields CDR1 SGHRS and CDR2 YFSETQ. Supplemented by reference TRBV5-1 and TRBJ2-1, the full variable domain reads KAGVTQTPRYLIKTRGQQVTLSCSPISGHRSVSWYQQTPGQGLQFLFEYFSETQRNKGNFPGRFSGRQFSNSRSEMNVSTLELGDSALYLCASSLVRGNEQFFGPGTRLTVL.

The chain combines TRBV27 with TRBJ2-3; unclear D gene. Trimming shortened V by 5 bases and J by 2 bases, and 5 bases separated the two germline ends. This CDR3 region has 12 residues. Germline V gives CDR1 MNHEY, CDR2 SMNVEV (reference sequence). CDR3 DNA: TGTGCCAGCAGTATTAACACAGATACGCAGTATTTT. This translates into CASSINTDTQYF.

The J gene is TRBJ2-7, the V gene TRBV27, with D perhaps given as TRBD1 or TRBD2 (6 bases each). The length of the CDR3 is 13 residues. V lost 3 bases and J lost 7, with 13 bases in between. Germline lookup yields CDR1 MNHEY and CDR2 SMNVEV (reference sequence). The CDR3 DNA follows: TGTGCCAGCAGTTTCCGGGGGCCCTGGGAGCAGTACTTC. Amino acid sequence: CASSFRGPWEQYF.

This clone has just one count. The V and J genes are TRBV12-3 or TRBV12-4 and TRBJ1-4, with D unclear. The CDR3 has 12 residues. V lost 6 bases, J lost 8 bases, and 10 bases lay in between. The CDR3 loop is CASSRSGEKLFF. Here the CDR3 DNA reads TGTGCCAGCAGCCGCTCTGGGGAAAAACTGTTTTTT.

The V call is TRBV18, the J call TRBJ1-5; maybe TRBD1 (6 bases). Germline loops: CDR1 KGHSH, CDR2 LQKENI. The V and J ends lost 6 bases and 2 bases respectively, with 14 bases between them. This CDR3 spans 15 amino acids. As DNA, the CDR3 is TGTGCCAGCTCCCTGGGGAAGGGGGGCAATCAGCCCCAGCATTTT. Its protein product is CASSLGKGGNQPQHF. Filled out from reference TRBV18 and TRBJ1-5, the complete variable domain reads NAGVMQNPRHLVRRRGQEARLRCSPMKGHSHVYWYRQLPEEGLKFMVYLQKENIIDESGMPKERFSAEFPKEGPSILRIQQVVRGDSAAYFCASSLGKGGNQPQHFGDGTRLSIL.

In DNA form, the CDR3 reads TGTGCCAGCAGCTTAGGCCTAGCGGGAGTGAATGAGCAGTTCTTC. Amino acids: CASSLGLAGVNEQFF. This sequence joins TRBV5-6 and TRBJ2-1; TRBD2 matches 10 bases. The ends lost 2 bases at V and 7 bases at J; junction bases unmatched: 6. The CDR3 covers 15 residues. CDR1 is SGHDT and CDR2 is YYEEEE in the germline V gene.

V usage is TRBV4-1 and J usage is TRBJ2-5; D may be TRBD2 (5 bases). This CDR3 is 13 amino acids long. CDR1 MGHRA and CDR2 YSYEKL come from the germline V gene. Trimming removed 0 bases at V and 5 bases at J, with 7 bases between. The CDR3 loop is CASSQERRETQYF. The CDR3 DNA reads TGCGCCAGCAGCCAAGAAAGGAGGGAGACCCAGTACTTC.

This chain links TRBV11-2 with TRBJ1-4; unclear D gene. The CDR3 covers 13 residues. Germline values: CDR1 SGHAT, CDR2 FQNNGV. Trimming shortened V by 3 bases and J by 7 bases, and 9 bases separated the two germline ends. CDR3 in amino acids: CASSFGDGEKLFF. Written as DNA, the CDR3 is TGTGCCAGCAGCTTCGGTGACGGTGAAAAACTGTTTTTT.

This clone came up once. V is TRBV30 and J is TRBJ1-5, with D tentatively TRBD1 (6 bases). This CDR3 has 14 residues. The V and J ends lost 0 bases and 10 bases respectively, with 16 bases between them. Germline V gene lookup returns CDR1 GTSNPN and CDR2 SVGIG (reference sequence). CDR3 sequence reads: CAWSVRQDRGPQHF. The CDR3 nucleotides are TGTGCCTGGAGTGTTCGACAGGACCGAGGCCCCCAGCATTTT. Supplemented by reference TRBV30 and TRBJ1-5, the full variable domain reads SQTIHQWPATLVQPVGSPLSLECTVEGTSNPNLYWYRQAAGRGLQLLFYSVGIGQISSEVPQNLSASRPQDRQFILSSKKLLLSDSGFYLCAWSVRQDRGPQHFGDGTRLSIL.

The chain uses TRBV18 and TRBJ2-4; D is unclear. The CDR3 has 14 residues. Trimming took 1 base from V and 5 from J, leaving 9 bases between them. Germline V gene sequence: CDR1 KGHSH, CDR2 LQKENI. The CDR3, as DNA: TGTGCCAGCTCACCACTTCCTCAGGAAAACATTCAGTACTTC. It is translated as CASSPLPQENIQYF. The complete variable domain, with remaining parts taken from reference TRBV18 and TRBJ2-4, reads NAGVMQNPRHLVRRRGQEARLRCSPMKGHSHVYWYRQLPEEGLKFMVYLQKENIIDESGMPKERFSAEFPKEGPSILRIQQVVRGDSAAYFCASSPLPQENIQYFGAGTRLSVL.

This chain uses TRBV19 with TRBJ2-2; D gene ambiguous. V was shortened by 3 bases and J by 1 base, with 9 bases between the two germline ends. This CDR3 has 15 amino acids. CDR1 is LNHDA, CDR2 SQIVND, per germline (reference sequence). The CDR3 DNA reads TGTGCCAGTAGTATTTCGACATTGAACACCGGGGAGCTGTTTTTT. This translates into CASSISTLNTGELFF.

In DNA form, the CDR3 reads TGTGCCAGCAGTTTATCCGTGGGCCGGGGAGCTTTCTTT. Amino acids: CASSLSVGRGAFF. The chain is built from TRBV28 and TRBJ1-1, with D hard to call. The V end was cut by 1 base, the J end by 10 bases, with 13 bases between. The germline gives CDR1 MDHEN, CDR2 SYDVKM. The CDR3 contains 13 residues.

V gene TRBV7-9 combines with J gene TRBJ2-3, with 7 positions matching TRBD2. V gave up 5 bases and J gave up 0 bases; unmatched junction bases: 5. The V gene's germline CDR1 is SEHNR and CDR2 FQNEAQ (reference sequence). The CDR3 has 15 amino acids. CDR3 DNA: TGTGCCAGCAGCCCCGTCGGGAGGAGCACAGATACGCAGTATTTT. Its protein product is CASSPVGRSTDTQYF.

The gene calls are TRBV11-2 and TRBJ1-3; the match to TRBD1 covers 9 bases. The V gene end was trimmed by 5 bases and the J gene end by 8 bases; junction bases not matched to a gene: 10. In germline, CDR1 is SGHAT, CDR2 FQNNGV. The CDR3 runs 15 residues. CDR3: CASSPGQGFGDTIYF. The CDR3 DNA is TGTGCCAGCAGCCCGGGACAGGGTTTTGGGGACACCATATATTTT. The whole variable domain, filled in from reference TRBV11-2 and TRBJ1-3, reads EAGVAQSPRYKIIEKRQSVAFWCNPISGHATLYWYQQILGQGPKLLIQFQNNGVVDDSQLPKDRFSAERLKGVDSTLKIQPAKLEDSAVYLCASSPGQGFGDTIYFGEGSWLTVV.